The sequence of this TCR beta chain was determined in a study of chemoradiotherapy in HPV16-positive cancers (dated by TCRdb to about 2022). Study-level background: Candidate HPV-specific T-cell clones and common TCR motifs were defined by functional T-cell assays performed on cells from a couple of HPV16-positive patients. The study asked whether T-cell immunity against the HPV oncoproteins E6 and E7 changes during chemoradiotherapy and whether it affects survival. The candidate HPV-specific TCRs and motifs were then tracked in TCR repertoires from 80 to 95 patients with HPV-related cancers. Paper-wide results and their limitations: The functional definition of HPV-specific T cells was derived from only two HPV16-positive patients, and the survival association was reported for HPV16-positive patients. Among HPV16-positive patients, expansion of HPV-responsive T cells during chemoradiotherapy was associated with better recurrence-free survival. Expansion of candidate HPV-specific clones and E7-related TCR motifs was observed in the tumor microenvironment during treatment, whereas no such expansion was observed for non-HPV-specific T cells.

Repertoires were sampled repeatedly over the course of chemoradiotherapy, so clonal expansion could be followed in the tumor microenvironment. The method was the immunoSEQ multiplex PCR assay. TCRdb limited this immuneACCESS table to in-frame rearrangements with V and J called. A share of clones is missing; checked studies link under half to unresolved V genes, and the rest is unexplained. A total of about 7,900 clones appear in this sample, less than 80% of them only once. The biggest ten clones account for about 8.5% of the sample. Its CDR3 holds 14 amino acids, cysteine through phenylalanine. The read is trimmed to its CDR3 DNA, 42 bases read in frame from base 1. Compared with germline, V lacks 6 bases and J lacks 7 bases; bases without a gene match: 7. From the germline V gene, CDR1 is MNHEY and CDR2 is SVGAGI. For this clone: What antigen it recognizes has not been identified. It has no much larger one-base neighbor in the sample; base qualities were not kept.

This chain joins TRBV6-5 to TRBJ1-5, and 9 bases in between align with TRBD1. This TCR derives from a human donor with HPV-associated anogenital cancer. The specimen was collected from a patient who underwent chemoradiotherapy. The CDR3 in this case is CASRGTGPGQPQHF. The nucleotide sequence reads TGTGCCAGCAGGGGGACAGGGCCAGGCCAGCCCCAGCATTTT.